Below are 28 T cell receptor beta chains sequenced from a single sample in a study of cytomegalovirus exposure and HLA in healthy donors. 13 Jbeta primers and 60 Vbeta primers were used for the PCR. The repertoire was sequenced with immunoSEQ multiplex PCR; TCRdb's copy has only in-frame clones and lacks some. Of under 200,000 clones detected, roughly 75% appear once; the ten largest clones hold 7.7%. Sequencing was performed on PBMCs. These receptors were obtained from a woman aged 40 to 50 in good health and CMV-seropositive.

The chain employs TRBV28 and TRBJ2-3; the D is unclear. Germline lookup yields CDR1 MDHEN and CDR2 SYDVKM. Trimming took off 5 bases at V and 0 bases at J, with 9 bases between the two ends. The CDR3 contains 14 residues. This chain's CDR3 is CASSLTSSTDTQYF. The DNA of the CDR3 is TGTGCCAGCAGTCTTACTTCTAGCACAGATACGCAGTATTTT.

V is TRBV14 and J is TRBJ2-2, with 9 bases fitting TRBD2. Germline V gives CDR1 SGHDN, CDR2 FVKESK. The CDR3 covers 18 residues. J gave up 6 bases and V 1 base, and 12 bases lay outside the gene matches. CDR3 protein: CASSQAGQLAGVPGELFF. The CDR3 DNA is TGTGCCAGCAGCCAAGCGGGGCAATTAGCGGGAGTGCCCGGGGAGCTGTTTTTT.

J is TRBJ2-3 and V is TRBV4-1; TRBD2 matches at 13 bases. CDR1 and CDR2 from the germline V gene are MGHRA and YSYEKL. CDR3 length: 14 residues. The V segment lost 6 bases and the J segment 7 bases; nucleotides outside the gene matches: 4. CDR3 in amino acids: CASRGTSGTYTQYF. CDR3 DNA sequence: TGCGCCAGCAGGGGGACTAGCGGGACTTATACGCAGTATTTT.

This clone was seen a few times. Written as DNA, the CDR3 is TGTGCCAGCAGTGAAAAGGTCGGTACAGCCACATCCGATGAGCAGTTCTTC. It encodes CASSEKVGTATSDEQFF. The gene calls are TRBV6-1 and TRBJ2-1; no firm D call. Trimming took 2 bases from V and 8 from J, leaving 22 bases between them. This CDR3 is 17 amino acids long. Germline V gene data show CDR1 as MNHNS and CDR2 as SASEGT.

This clone was recorded a few times. This chain uses TRBV6-5 with TRBJ1-1; D is uncertain. Germline CDR1 reads MNHEY; CDR2 reads SVGAGI. The germline V and J ends were trimmed by 4 bases and 3 bases, with 15 bases remaining between them. The CDR3 runs 15 residues. The CDR3 nucleotides read TGTGCCAGCAGTTCTCACGGGAAGGCCGACACTGAAGCTTTCTTT. It codes for CASSSHGKADTEAFF.

J is TRBJ1-1 and V is TRBV4-1; D uncertain. The germline V gene has CDR1 MGHRA and CDR2 YSYEKL. This CDR3 is 11 amino acids long. Trimming cost V 4 bases and J 6 bases, with 6 bases left between them. The CDR3 nucleotides are TGCGCCAGCAGCCGGGCCTCTGAAGCTTTCTTT. As protein: CASSRASEAFF.

The V call is TRBV28, the J call TRBJ2-1; the match to TRBD1 covers 8 bases. The CDR3 sequence is 13 residues long. Germline V CDR1 and CDR2: MDHEN, SYDVKM. V was clipped by 5 bases and J by 14 bases; unmatched bases: 11. CDR3 sequence (DNA): TGTGCCAGCAGTCTACCGACAGGGGCATGGAAGTTCTTC. Its translation is CASSLPTGAWKFF.

This chain joins TRBV6-1 and TRBJ2-3, with TRBD2 identical over 9 bases. Unmatched junction bases numbered 7, after V lost 7 bases and J lost 2 bases. The CDR3 loop spans 15 amino acids. The germline CDR1 and CDR2 sequences are MNHNS and SASEGT. For the CDR3, the DNA is TGTGCCAGCATGACGGCGGGAGGGCTCACAGATACGCAGTATTTT. Translating gives CASMTAGGLTDTQYF.

This clone appeared a few times. CDR3 sequence reads: CASSGLAGGDITYEQYF. The CDR3 nucleotides read TGTGCCAGCTCAGGACTAGCGGGAGGCGACATTACCTACGAGCAGTACTTC. The chain joins TRBV18 to TRBJ2-7; 14 bases line up with TRBD2. This CDR3 has 17 residues. CDR1 KGHSH and CDR2 LQKENI come from the germline V gene. Unmatched junction bases numbered 8, after V lost 5 bases and J lost 2 bases.

This rearrangement joins TRBV7-9 to TRBJ2-1; 12 bases are shared with TRBD2. CDR1 is SEHNR and CDR2 is FQNEAQ in the germline V gene (reference sequence). The CDR3 sequence is 15 residues long. V was pared by 4 bases and J by 4 bases, with 2 bases of the junction left unmatched. The CDR3 nucleotides read TGTGCCAGCAGCTCGACTAGCGGGAGATACAATGAGCAGTTCTTC. Its translation is CASSSTSGRYNEQFF.

CDR3 protein: CASSPTGQLAGSYEQYF. The CDR3 nucleotides are TGTGCCAGCAGCCCAACCGGGCAACTAGCGGGGAGCTACGAGCAGTACTTC. The chain recombines TRBV11-1 with TRBJ2-7; 10 bases agree with TRBD2. The trim removed 5 bases at V and 3 bases at J, leaving 13 bases unmatched. The length of the CDR3 is 17 residues. Germline CDR1 is SGHAT and CDR2 is FQDESV (reference sequence).

The chain's CDR3 is CASSEISNNEQFF. The CDR3 DNA reads TGTGCCAGCAGTGAAATTAGTAACAATGAGCAGTTCTTC. The V and J genes are TRBV2 and TRBJ2-1; the D is unclear. Trimming removed 2 bases at V and 5 bases at J, with 7 bases between. CDR3 length equals 13 residues. Per germline, CDR1 SNHLY and CDR2 FYNNEI. The full variable domain, completed using reference TRBV2 and TRBJ2-1, is EPEVTQTPSHQVTQMGQEVILRCVPISNHLYFYWYRQILGQKVEFLVSFYNNEISEKSEIFDDQFSVERPDGSNFTLKIRSTKLEDSAMYFCASSEISNNEQFFGPGTRLTVL.

This chain joins TRBV18 and TRBJ2-4, with TRBD1 as a possible D gene (5 bases). Germline V gene data show CDR1 as KGHSH and CDR2 as LQKENI. V shed 3 bases and J shed 4 bases, with 10 bases lying between them. This CDR3 comprises 14 residues. CDR3 sequence: CASSPDSAKNIQYF. The CDR3 DNA follows: TGTGCCAGCTCACCCGACAGCGCAAAAAACATTCAGTACTTC.

The rearrangement links TRBV5-1 to TRBJ2-7; 7 bases agree with TRBD1. J was trimmed by 0 bases and V by 4 bases; bases with no gene match: 16. This CDR3 is 18 amino acids long. The germline V gene has CDR1 SGHRS and CDR2 YFSETQ. CDR3 amino acids: CASSRGSQGTPHSYEQYF. The CDR3, as DNA: TGCGCCAGCAGCCGAGGGTCACAGGGGACCCCACACTCCTACGAGCAGTACTTC.

The chain has TRBV18 and TRBJ2-2; a possible D gene is TRBD2 (5 bases). Germline V gives CDR1 KGHSH, CDR2 LQKENI. V was clipped by 1 base and J by 1 base, with 10 bases between them. The CDR3 runs 16 residues. The CDR3, as DNA: TGTGCCAGCTCACCACAAAGGGAGCGGAACACCGGGGAGCTGTTTTTT. Protein product: CASSPQRERNTGELFF.

The chain carries TRBV18 and TRBJ1-4; D unresolved. The CDR3 totals 16 residues. The V end lost 3 bases, the J end lost 4 bases, and 15 bases lay between the germline ends. Germline V CDR1 and CDR2: KGHSH, LQKENI. The CDR3 is CASSPGFRRDNEKLFF. The CDR3 DNA follows: TGTGCCAGCTCACCTGGTTTTAGAAGAGATAATGAAAAACTGTTTTTT. The variable domain in full, completed from reference TRBV18 and TRBJ1-4, reads NAGVMQNPRHLVRRRGQEARLRCSPMKGHSHVYWYRQLPEEGLKFMVYLQKENIIDESGMPKERFSAEFPKEGPSILRIQQVVRGDSAAYFCASSPGFRRDNEKLFFGSGTQLSVL.

The V and J genes are TRBV6-5 and TRBJ1-4, with TRBD1 matching over 10 bases. Per the germline V gene, CDR1 is MNHEY and CDR2 is SVGAGI. The J segment lost 8 bases and the V segment lost 6 bases, leaving 6 bases of the junction unmatched. This CDR3 has 14 residues. Here the CDR3 DNA reads TGTGCCAGCAGCGACAGGGGGCGAGGGGAAAAACTGTTTTTT. It translates to CASSDRGRGEKLFF.

V usage is TRBV6-5 and J usage is TRBJ2-2; 8 nucleotides line up with TRBD1. The CDR3 runs 15 residues. Trimming took 6 bases from V and 4 from J; bases not matched to a gene: 7. Per the germline V gene, CDR1 is MNHEY and CDR2 is SVGAGI. CDR3 sequence: CASRSKTGATGELFF. CDR3 sequence (DNA): TGTGCCAGCAGGAGTAAGACAGGGGCCACCGGGGAGCTGTTTTTT.

The chain recombines TRBV29-1 with TRBJ2-1; TRBD2 matches at 8 bases. The germline CDR1 and CDR2 sequences are SQVTM and ANQGSEA. This CDR3 contains 13 residues. The V segment lost 4 bases and the J segment 7 bases; nucleotides outside the gene matches: 6. Written as DNA, the CDR3 is TGCAGCGTTGGACTAGCGTTGGATAATGAGCAGTTCTTC. It is translated as CSVGLALDNEQFF.

This chain connects TRBV28 to TRBJ2-3; D is possibly TRBD2 (6 bases). The ends were cut back, 2 bases at V and 1 base at J, with 10 bases in the middle. CDR3 length equals 15 residues. Germline CDR1 is MDHEN and CDR2 is SYDVKM. The CDR3, as DNA: TGTGCCAGCAGTTTAGTCTCGGGGGGCACAGATACGCAGTATTTT. This encodes CASSLVSGGTDTQYF.

The chain joins TRBV28 to TRBJ2-7, with TRBD1 identical over 8 bases. CDR3 length equals 17 residues. Trimming took 3 bases from V and 4 from J; bases not matched to a gene: 14. Germline V gene sequence: CDR1 MDHEN, CDR2 SYDVKM. For the CDR3, the DNA is TGTGCCAGCAGTTTGAATCTTCGGGCAGGGGGCGTATACGAGCAGTACTTC. Protein product: CASSLNLRAGGVYEQYF.

The J gene is TRBJ2-1, the V gene TRBV6-5; 11 nucleotides agree with TRBD2. V shed 4 bases and J 6 bases; nucleotides not matched to a gene: 5. CDR1 is MNHEY, CDR2 SVGAGI, per germline. The CDR3 extends over 15 amino acids. The CDR3 region has the DNA TGTGCCAGCAGTTCCGGGACTAGCGGCCGCAATGAGCAGTTCTTC. Amino acids: CASSSGTSGRNEQFF.

CDR3 sequence (DNA): TGTGCCAGTAGCCCCGACGACAGGGTTTATGGCTACACCTTC. Translated, it gives CASSPDDRVYGYTF. This sequence joins TRBV19 and TRBJ1-2, with 7 bases aligning to TRBD1. The V gene end was trimmed by 6 bases and the J gene end by 5 bases; junction bases not matched to a gene: 9. The CDR3 runs to 14 residues. Germline V gene sequence: CDR1 LNHDA, CDR2 SQIVND (reference sequence).

The chain carries TRBV27 and TRBJ1-5; perhaps TRBD1 as D (5 bases). Germline CDR1 reads MNHEY; CDR2 reads SMNVEV (reference sequence). The CDR3 is made up of 14 amino acids. V lost 6 bases to trimming and J lost 6 bases, with 15 bases between them. CDR3 loop: CASRGRLQSQPQHF. The CDR3 region has the DNA TGTGCCAGCAGGGGGCGGCTACAAAGTCAGCCCCAGCATTTT.

The CDR3 reads CASILTANTEAFF. The CDR3 DNA is TGTGCCAGCATTCTAACAGCAAACACTGAAGCTTTCTTT. This rearrangement joins TRBV6-1 to TRBJ1-1; D is uncertain. The CDR3 spans 13 residues. Germline CDR1 is MNHNS and CDR2 is SASEGT. Trimming cost V 7 bases and J 2 bases, with 11 bases left between them.

DNA for the CDR3: TGTGCCAGCAGCGAGGGGGCGGGAGGGTACGAGCAGTACTTC. Its translation: CASSEGAGGYEQYF. The genes are TRBV11-2 and TRBJ2-7; 9 bases fit TRBD2. V lost 5 bases and J lost 4; bases outside the gene matches: 6. Germline V gene lookup returns CDR1 SGHAT and CDR2 FQNNGV. This CDR3 is built from 14 residues.

The V call is TRBV9, the J call TRBJ2-3; 10 bases are shared with TRBD2. Germline V gene data show CDR1 as SGDLS and CDR2 as YYNGEE. CDR3 length: 15 residues. The V and J ends lost 3 bases and 3 bases, in that order; junction bases with no gene match: 4. CDR3 protein: CASSASGSGTDTQYF. The DNA for the CDR3 is TGTGCCAGCAGCGCTAGCGGGAGCGGAACAGATACGCAGTATTTT. Supplemented by reference TRBV9 and TRBJ2-3, the full variable domain reads DSGVTQTPKHLITATGQRVTLRCSPRSGDLSVYWYQQSLDQGLQFLIQYYNGEERAKGNILERFSAQQFPDLHSELNLSSLELGDSALYFCASSASGSGTDTQYFGPGTRLTVL.

The chain uses TRBV6-5 and TRBJ2-7; D gene unclear. The CDR3 runs to 11 residues. Per germline, CDR1 MNHEY and CDR2 SVGAGI. V lost 7 bases and J lost 4, with 8 bases in between. The CDR3 here is CASTSLYEQYF. As DNA, the CDR3 is TGTGCCAGCACTTCCCTTTACGAGCAGTACTTC.